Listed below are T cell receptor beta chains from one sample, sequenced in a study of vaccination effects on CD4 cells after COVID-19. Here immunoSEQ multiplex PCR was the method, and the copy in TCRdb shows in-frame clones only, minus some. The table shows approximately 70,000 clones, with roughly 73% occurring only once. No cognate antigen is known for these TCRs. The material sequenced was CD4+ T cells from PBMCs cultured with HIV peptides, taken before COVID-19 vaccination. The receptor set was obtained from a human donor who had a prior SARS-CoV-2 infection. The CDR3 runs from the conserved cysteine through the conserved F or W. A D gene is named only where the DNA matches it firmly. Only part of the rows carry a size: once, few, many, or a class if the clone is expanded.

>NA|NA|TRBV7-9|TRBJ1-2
TGTGCCAGCAGCTTGAATGTGCTTGGCTACACCTTC
CASSLNVLGYTF
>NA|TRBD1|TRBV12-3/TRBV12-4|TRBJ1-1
TGTGCCAGCAGTAGAACCCAGGGGGCGGTTTCTTTCTTT
CASSRTQGAVSFF
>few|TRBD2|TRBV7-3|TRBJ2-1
TGTGCCAGCAGCTCCCGGCTAGCGGGTGGGGCCGGCTACAATGAGCAGTTCTTC
CASSSRLAGGAGYNEQFF
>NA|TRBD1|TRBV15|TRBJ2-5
TGTGCCACCAGCAGAGACACTGCAGGGGGTCGAGGGACCCAGTACTTC
CATSRDTAGGRGTQYF
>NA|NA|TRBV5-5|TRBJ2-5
TGTGCCAGCAGCTTGGCGGGGCTATGGGAGACCCAGTACTTC
CASSLAGLWETQYF
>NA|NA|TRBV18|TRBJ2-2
TGTGCCAGCTCAACACAGAACACCGGGGAGCTGTTTTTT
CASSTQNTGELFF
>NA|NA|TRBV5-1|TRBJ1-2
TGCGCCAGCAGCCCAGGGGCCCTCCCTGGCGGCTACACCTTC
CASSPGALPGGYTF
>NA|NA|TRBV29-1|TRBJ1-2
TGCAGCGTTACGACGGGATCTAACTATGGCTACACCTTC
CSVTTGSNYGYTF
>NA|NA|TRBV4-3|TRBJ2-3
TGCGCCAGCAGCCGAGGCAGGGCAGATACGCAGTATTTT
CASSRGRADTQYF
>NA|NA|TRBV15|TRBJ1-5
TGTGCCACCAGCAGAGAGGGGACAAGTAGCAATCAGCCCCAGCATTTT
CATSREGTSSNQPQHF
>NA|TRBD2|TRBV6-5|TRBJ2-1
TGTGCCAGCAGTTGGACCCTAGCGGGAGGAAGAAATGAGCAGTTCTTC
CASSWTLAGGRNEQFF
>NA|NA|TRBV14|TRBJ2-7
TGTGCCAGCAGCCATCCAGGGGGGTACGAGCAGTACTTC
CASSHPGGYEQYF
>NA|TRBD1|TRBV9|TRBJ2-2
TGTGCCAGCAGCGCAACAGGGGTTCCCCGGGCCGGGGAGCTGTTTTTT
CASSATGVPRAGELFF
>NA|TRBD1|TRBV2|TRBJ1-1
TGTGCCAGCAGTGATGGGACAGGGGTGGTTCGCGCTGAAGCTTTCTTT
CASSDGTGVVRAEAFF
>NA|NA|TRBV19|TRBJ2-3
TGTGCCAGTACCCTTAGAATTAGCACAGATACGCAGTATTTT
CASTLRISTDTQYF
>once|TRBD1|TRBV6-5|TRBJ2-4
TGTGCCAGCAGTTTGGACAGGGGCAAAAACATTCAGTACTTC
CASSLDRGKNIQYF
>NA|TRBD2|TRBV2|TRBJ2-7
TGTGCCAGCAGTGATACCGGGGGGAAGTCCTACGAGCAGTACTTC
CASSDTGGKSYEQYF
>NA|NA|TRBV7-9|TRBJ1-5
TGTGCCAGCAGCTTAATCAGCCTAAATCAGCCCCAGCATTTT
CASSLISLNQPQHF
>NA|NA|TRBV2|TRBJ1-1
TGTGCCAGCAGTGTCGGGGGAAGGTCCACTGAAGCTTTCTTT
CASSVGGRSTEAFF
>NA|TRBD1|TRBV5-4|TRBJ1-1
TGTGCCAGCAGCTTGGAAGGACAGGGGTCTACCACTGAAGCTTTCTTT
CASSLEGQGSTTEAFF
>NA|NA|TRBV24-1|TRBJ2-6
TGTGCCACCAGTGAAGGGTCTGGGGCCAACGTCCTGACTTTC
CATSEGSGANVLTF
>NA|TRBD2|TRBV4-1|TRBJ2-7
TGCGCCAGCAGCCAGCCGACTAGCGGGACGCGCGAGCAGTACTTC
CASSQPTSGTREQYF
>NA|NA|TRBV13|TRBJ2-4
TGTGCCAGCAGCCTTATCCCCGCGCGGTGGAAGACTCTAGCCAAAAACATTCAGTACTTC
CASSLIPARWKTLAKNIQYF
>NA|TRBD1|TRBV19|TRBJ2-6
TGTGCCAGTAGTGGGGGACAGGGGGTTGGGGCCAACGTCCTGACTTTC
CASSGGQGVGANVLTF
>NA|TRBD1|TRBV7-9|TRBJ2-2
TGTGCCAGCAGCTTTCAGGGGGCTACCACCGGGGAGCTGTTTTTT
CASSFQGATTGELFF
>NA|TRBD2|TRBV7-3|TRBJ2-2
TGTGCCAGCAGCTTATCTTGGACTAGCGGGGGGGTTATCTACACCGGGGAGCTGTTTTTT
CASSLSWTSGGVIYTGELFF